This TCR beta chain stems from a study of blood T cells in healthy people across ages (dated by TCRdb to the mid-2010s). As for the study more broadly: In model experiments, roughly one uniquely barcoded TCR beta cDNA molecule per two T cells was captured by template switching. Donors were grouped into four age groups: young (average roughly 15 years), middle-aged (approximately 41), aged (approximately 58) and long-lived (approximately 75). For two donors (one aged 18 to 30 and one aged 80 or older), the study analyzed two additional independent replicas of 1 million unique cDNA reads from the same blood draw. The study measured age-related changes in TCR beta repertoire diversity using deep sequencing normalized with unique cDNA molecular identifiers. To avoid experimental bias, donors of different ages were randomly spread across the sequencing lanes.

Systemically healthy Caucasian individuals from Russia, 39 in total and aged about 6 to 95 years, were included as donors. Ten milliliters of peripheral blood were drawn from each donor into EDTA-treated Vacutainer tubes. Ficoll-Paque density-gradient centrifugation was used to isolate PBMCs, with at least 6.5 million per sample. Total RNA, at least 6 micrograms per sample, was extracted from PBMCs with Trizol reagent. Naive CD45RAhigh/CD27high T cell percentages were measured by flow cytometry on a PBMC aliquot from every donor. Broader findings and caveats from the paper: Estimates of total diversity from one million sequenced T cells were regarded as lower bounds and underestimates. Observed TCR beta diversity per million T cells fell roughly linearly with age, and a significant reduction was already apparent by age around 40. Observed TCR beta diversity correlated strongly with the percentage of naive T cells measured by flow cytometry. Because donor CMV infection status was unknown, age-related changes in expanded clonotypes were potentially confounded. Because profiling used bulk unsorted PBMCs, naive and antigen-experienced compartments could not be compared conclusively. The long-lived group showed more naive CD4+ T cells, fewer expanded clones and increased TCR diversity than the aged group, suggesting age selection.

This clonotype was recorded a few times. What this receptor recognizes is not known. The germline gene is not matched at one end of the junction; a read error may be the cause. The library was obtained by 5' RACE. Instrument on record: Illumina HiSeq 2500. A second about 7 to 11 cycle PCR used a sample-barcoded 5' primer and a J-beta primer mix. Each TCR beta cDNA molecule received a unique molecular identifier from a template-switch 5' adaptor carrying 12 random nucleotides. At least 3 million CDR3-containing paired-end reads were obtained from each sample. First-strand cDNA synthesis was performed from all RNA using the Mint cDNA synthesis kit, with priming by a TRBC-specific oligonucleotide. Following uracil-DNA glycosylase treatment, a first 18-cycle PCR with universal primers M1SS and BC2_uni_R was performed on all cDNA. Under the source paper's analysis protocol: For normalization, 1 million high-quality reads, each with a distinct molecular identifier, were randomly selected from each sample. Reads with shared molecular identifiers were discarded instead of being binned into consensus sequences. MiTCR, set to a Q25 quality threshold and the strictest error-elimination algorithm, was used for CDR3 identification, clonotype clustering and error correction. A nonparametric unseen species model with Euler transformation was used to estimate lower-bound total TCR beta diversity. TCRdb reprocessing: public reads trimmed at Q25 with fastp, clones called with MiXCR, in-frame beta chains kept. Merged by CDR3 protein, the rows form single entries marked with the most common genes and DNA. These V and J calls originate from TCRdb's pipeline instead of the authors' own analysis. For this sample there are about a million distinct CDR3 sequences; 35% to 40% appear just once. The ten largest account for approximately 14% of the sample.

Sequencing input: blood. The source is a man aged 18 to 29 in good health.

CDR3 sequence: CTSSTQQGRDGYTF. The nucleotide sequence is TGTACCAGCAGCACACAACAGGGGAGGGATGGCTACACCTTC. This sequence uses TRBV9 and TRBJ1-2, and 7 junctional nucleotides match TRBD1. Reading from cysteine to phenylalanine, the CDR3 counts 14 amino acids. Only CDR3 DNA remains: 42 bases, in frame from the first base. Based on the germline V gene, the CDR1 and CDR2 sequences are SGDLS and YYNGEE. Reference TRBV9 and TRBJ1-2 proteins supply the regions before and after the CDR3; the full variable domain is: DSGVTQTPKHLITATGQRVTLRCSPRSGDLSVYWYQQSLDQGLQFLIQYYNGEERAKGNILERFSAQQFPDLHSELNLSSLELGDSALYFCTSSTQQGRDGYTFGSGTRLTVV.